Listed here are 9 T cell receptor beta chains from one sample, sequenced in a study of cytomegalovirus exposure and HLA in healthy donors. It was with 60 Vbeta and 13 Jbeta primers that the PCR ran. Data came from immunoSEQ multiplex PCR; TCRdb stores just in-frame clones and leaves some out. The sample includes roughly 100,000 clones, 75% to 85% of them seen just once. Sequencing was performed on PBMCs. The source of these receptors is a young man in good health and CMV-seronegative.

The V and J genes are TRBV4-1 and TRBJ2-5, with TRBD2 identical over 14 bases. CDR3 length: 17 residues. With V trimmed by 1 base and J by 1 base, 2 bases remained unmatched. Germline V gene data show CDR1 as MGHRA and CDR2 as YSYEKL. CDR3 DNA sequence: TGCGCCAGCAGCCAAGGACTAGCGGGAGGGGCCCAAGAGACCCAGTACTTC. This gives the protein CASSQGLAGGAQETQYF.

The CDR3 protein is CASSPGGGPEAFF. The CDR3 bases are TGTGCCAGCTCACCAGGTGGAGGACCAGAAGCTTTCTTT. The rearrangement joins TRBV18 to TRBJ1-1; D gene ambiguous. Per germline, CDR1 KGHSH and CDR2 LQKENI. The CDR3 consists of 13 residues. Trimming left V 2 bases short and J 8 bases short, with 12 bases between. The whole variable domain, filled in from reference TRBV18 and TRBJ1-1, reads NAGVMQNPRHLVRRRGQEARLRCSPMKGHSHVYWYRQLPEEGLKFMVYLQKENIIDESGMPKERFSAEFPKEGPSILRIQQVVRGDSAAYFCASSPGGGPEAFFGQGTRLTVV.

V gene TRBV19 combines with J gene TRBJ1-5; D is uncertain. The germline V and J ends were trimmed by 7 bases and 3 bases, with 16 bases remaining between them. Germline CDR1 and CDR2: LNHDA and SQIVND (reference sequence). The CDR3 length is 15 residues. For the CDR3, the DNA is TGTGCCAGTACGCGAGGTCACCGTAACAATCAGCCCCAGCATTTT. It yields the protein CASTRGHRNNQPQHF.

CDR3 amino acids: CASSRRHGDGGEQFF. CDR3 nucleotide sequence: TGTGCCAGCAGTCGTAGACACGGGGATGGCGGTGAGCAGTTCTTC. This chain links TRBV7-6 with TRBJ2-1; possibly TRBD2 for D (5 bases). The CDR3 is 15 residues long. Trimming left V 6 bases short and J 9 bases short, with 21 bases between. CDR1 and CDR2 from the germline V gene are SGHVS and FNYEAQ.

The chain carries TRBV6-5 and TRBJ1-2; TRBD1 aligns across 10 bases. After removal of 8 bases from V and 0 bases from J, the junction contained 0 bases not matched to a gene. The V gene's germline CDR1 is MNHEY and CDR2 SVGAGI. The CDR3 has 13 amino acids. The CDR3 region has the DNA TGTGCCAGCGGACAGGGGGCTAACTATGGCTACACCTTC. Residues: CASGQGANYGYTF.

The J gene is TRBJ2-7, the V gene TRBV21-1; the table's D gene call, TRBD2, was not cross checked with the DNA. TRBV21-1 is a recognized pseudogene. The CDR3 has 15 residues. CDR3 nucleotide sequence: TGTGCCAGCAGCAAAGCGGAATCCGTAAGCGACGAGCAGTACTTC. As protein: CASSKAESVSDEQYF.

This clone was recorded only once. The J gene is TRBJ2-3, the V gene TRBV4-3; D may be TRBD2 (5 bases). Germline loops: CDR1 LGHNA, CDR2 YSLEER. The CDR3 sequence is 16 residues long. Trimming shortened V by 1 base and J by 4 bases, and 15 bases separated the two germline ends. The CDR3, as DNA: TGCGCCAGCAGCCAAGGTTTTTGGATCGGGGCAGATACGCAGTATTTT. Its translation is CASSQGFWIGADTQYF.

The V and J genes are TRBV30 and TRBJ1-2; D gene ambiguous. Trimming took off 1 base at V and 0 bases at J, with 3 bases between the two ends. Germline assignment: CDR1 GTSNPN and CDR2 SVGIG (reference sequence). The CDR3 has 12 amino acids. The CDR3 loop reads CAWSGANYGYTF. CDR3 nucleotides: TGTGCCTGGAGTGGCGCTAACTATGGCTACACCTTC.

The chain carries TRBV28 and TRBJ1-1; D gene ambiguous. This CDR3 spans 13 amino acids. Trimming took off 1 base at V and 10 bases at J, with 13 bases between the two ends. The germline gives CDR1 MDHEN, CDR2 SYDVKM. CDR3 in amino acids: CASSLLTVVGAFF. CDR3 sequence (DNA): TGTGCCAGCAGTTTATTAACAGTAGTAGGAGCTTTCTTT.